This T cell receptor beta chain was identified in a study of blood T cell repertoires in COVID-19. Looking at the study overall: Acute and convalescent COVID-19 samples came from the United States, Italy and Spain. T cells, B-cell-depleted T cells, or PBMCs provided the cDNA or gDNA that served as material.

Authors' methods: Estimation of nucleated cell counts relied on the amplification of reference gene primers. Generated by immunoSEQ multiplex PCR, the TCRdb table keeps only in-frame clones and is missing some. That table is the source of V, J and clone size, and D and trimming were worked out from the DNA. This table has 380,000 or so clones, 88% appearing once. The germline CDR1 and CDR2 sequences are SGHTA and FQGNSA. J gave up 9 bases and V 2 bases, and 11 bases lay outside the gene matches. The CDR3 has 17 amino acids. Participants had their cohort set by participant-reported clinical history. Input material: PBMCs or T cells enriched from blood (not recorded which). This clonotype originated in a woman aged 40 to 55 with acute COVID-19. The chain recombines TRBV7-2 with TRBJ1-6; 9 nucleotides align to TRBD1. Written as DNA, the CDR3 is TGTGCCAGCAGCTTAAGTTCAGGACAGGGGTGGGCTTCACCCCTCCACTTT. The encoded protein is CASSLSSGQGWASPLHF. Filled out from reference TRBV7-2 and TRBJ1-6, the complete variable domain reads GAGVSQSPSNKVTEKGKDVELRCDPISGHTALYWYRQSLGQGLEFLIYFQGNSAPDKSGLPSDRFSAERTGGSVSTLTIQRTQQEDSAVYLCASSLSSGQGWASPLHFGNGTRLTVT.